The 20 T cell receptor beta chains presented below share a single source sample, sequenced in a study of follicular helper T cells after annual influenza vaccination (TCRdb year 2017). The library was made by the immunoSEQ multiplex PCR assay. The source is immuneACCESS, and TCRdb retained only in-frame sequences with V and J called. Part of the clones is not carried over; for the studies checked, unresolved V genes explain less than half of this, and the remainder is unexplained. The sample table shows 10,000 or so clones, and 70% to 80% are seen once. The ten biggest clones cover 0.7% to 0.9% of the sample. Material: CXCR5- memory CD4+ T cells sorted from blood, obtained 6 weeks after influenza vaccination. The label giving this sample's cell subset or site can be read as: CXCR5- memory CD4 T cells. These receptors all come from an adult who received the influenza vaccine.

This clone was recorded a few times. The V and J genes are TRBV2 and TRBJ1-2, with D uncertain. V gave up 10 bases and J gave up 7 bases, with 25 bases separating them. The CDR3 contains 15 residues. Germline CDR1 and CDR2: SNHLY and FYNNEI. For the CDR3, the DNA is TGTGCCACAGTGAGACCGGGGTCTCGCTGGAGTGGCTACACCTTC. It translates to CATVRPGSRWSGYTF.

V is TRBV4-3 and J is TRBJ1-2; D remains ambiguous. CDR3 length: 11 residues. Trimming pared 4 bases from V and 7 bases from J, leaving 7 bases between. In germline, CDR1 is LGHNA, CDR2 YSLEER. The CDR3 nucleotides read TGCGCCAGCAGCCGGCAAGGTGGCTACACCTTC. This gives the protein CASSRQGGYTF.

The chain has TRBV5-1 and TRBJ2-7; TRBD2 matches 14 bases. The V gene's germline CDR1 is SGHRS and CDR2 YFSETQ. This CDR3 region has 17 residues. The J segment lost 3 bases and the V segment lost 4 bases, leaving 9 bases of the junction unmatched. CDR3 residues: CASSPTSGGAFNYEQYF. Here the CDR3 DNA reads TGCGCCAGCAGCCCGACTAGCGGGGGGGCATTTAACTACGAGCAGTACTTC.

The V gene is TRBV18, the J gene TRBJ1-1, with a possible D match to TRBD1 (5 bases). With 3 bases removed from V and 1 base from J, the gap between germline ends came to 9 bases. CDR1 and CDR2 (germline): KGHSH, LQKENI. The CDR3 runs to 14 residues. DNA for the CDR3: TGTGCCAGCTCACCCCCGGGGGGGAACACTGAAGCTTTCTTT. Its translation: CASSPPGGNTEAFF.

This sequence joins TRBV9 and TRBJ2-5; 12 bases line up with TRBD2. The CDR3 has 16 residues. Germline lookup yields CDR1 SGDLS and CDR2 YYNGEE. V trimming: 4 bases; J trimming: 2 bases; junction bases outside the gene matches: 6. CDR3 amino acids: CASSPGTSGRQETQYF. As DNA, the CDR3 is TGTGCCAGCAGCCCAGGGACTAGCGGGCGTCAAGAGACCCAGTACTTC.

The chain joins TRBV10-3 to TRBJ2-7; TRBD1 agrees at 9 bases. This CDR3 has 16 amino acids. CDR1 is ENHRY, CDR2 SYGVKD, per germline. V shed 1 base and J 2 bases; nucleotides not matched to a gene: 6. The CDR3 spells CAISEFGTGNPYEQYF. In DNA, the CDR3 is TGTGCCATCAGTGAGTTTGGGACAGGGAATCCCTACGAGCAGTACTTC.

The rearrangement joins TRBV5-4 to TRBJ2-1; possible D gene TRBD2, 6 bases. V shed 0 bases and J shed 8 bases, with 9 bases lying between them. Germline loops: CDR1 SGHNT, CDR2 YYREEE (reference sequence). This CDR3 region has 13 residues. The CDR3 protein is CASSLAEGHEQFF. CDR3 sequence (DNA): TGTGCCAGCAGCTTGGCGGAGGGTCATGAGCAGTTCTTC.

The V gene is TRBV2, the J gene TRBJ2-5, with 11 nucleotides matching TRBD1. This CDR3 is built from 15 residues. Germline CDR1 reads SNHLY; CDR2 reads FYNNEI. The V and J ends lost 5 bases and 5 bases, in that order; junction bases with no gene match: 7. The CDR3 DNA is TGTGCCAGCAGTTGGCGGACAGGGGGCAGGGAGACCCAGTACTTC. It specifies CASSWRTGGRETQYF.

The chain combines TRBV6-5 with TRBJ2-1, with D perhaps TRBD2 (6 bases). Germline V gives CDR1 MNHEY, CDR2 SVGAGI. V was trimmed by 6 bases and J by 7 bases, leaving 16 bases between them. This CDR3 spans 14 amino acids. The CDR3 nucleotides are TGTGCCAGCAGCCGATCTGCGGGATGGAATGAGCAGTTCTTC. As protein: CASSRSAGWNEQFF.

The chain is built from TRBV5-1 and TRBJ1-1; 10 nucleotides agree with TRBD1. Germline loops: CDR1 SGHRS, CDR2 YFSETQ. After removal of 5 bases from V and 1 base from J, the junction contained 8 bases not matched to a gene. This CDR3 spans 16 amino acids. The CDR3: CASRPRQGAANTEAFF. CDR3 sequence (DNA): TGCGCCAGCAGACCTAGACAGGGGGCTGCGAACACTGAAGCTTTCTTT.

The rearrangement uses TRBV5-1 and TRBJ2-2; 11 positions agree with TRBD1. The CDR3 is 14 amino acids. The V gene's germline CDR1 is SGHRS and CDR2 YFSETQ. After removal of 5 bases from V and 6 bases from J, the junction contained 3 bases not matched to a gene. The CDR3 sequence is CASRPGQGAGELFF. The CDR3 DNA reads TGCGCCAGCAGGCCGGGACAGGGGGCCGGGGAGCTGTTTTTT.

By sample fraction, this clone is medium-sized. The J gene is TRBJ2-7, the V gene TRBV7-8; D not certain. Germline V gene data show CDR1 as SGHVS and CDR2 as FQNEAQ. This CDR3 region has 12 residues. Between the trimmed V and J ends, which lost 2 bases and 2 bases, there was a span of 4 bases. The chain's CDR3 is CASSLRPYEQYF. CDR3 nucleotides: TGTGCCAGCAGCTTAAGGCCCTACGAGCAGTACTTC.

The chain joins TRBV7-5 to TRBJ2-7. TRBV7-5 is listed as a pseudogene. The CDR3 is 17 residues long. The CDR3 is CARSTPRPTPPRYEQYF. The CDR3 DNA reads TGTGCCAGAAGCACCCCACGGCCAACCCCCCCAAGATACGAGCAGTACTTC.

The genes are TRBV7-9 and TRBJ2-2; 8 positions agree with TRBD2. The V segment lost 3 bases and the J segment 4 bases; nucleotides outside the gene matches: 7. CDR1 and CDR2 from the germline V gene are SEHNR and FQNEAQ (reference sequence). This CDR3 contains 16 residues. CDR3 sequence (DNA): TGTGCCAGCAGCTTGGTGAGACTAGCGCCCACCGGGGAGCTGTTTTTT. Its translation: CASSLVRLAPTGELFF.

This CDR3 reads CASSPSAGQVRGGYTF. In nucleotides, the CDR3 is TGTGCCAGCTCACCCTCCGCTGGACAGGTTCGAGGAGGCTACACCTTC. The rearrangement joins TRBV18 to TRBJ1-2; 7 bases are shared with TRBD1. This CDR3 contains 16 residues. Germline loops: CDR1 KGHSH, CDR2 LQKENI. V was clipped by 3 bases and J by 8 bases; unmatched bases: 15.

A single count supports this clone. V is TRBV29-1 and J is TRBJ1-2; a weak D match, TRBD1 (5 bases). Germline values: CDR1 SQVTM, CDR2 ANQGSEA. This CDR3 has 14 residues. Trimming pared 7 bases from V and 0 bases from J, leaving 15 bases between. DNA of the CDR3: TGCAGCGCCGCTCAAGCAGGGACTAACTATGGCTACACCTTC. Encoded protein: CSAAQAGTNYGYTF.

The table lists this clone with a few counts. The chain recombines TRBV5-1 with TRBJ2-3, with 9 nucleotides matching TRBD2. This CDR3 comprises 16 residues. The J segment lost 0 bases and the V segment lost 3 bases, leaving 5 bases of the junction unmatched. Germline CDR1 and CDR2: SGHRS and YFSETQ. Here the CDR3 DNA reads TGCGCCAGCAGCTACGTAGCGGGGGATAGCACAGATACGCAGTATTTT. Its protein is CASSYVAGDSTDTQYF.

The CDR3 sequence is CASSLGSDRALFF. CDR3 DNA: TGCGCCAGCAGCTTGGGATCCGACAGGGCTCTGTTTTTT. The chain combines TRBV5-1 with TRBJ1-4, with 7 bases lining up with TRBD1. The ends lost 0 bases at V and 14 bases at J; junction bases unmatched: 7. In germline, CDR1 is SGHRS, CDR2 YFSETQ. The CDR3 covers 13 residues.

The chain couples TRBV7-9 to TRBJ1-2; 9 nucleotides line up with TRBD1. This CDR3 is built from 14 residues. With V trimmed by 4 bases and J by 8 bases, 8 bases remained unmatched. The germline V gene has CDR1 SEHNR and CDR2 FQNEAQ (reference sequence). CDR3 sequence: CASSSWGQGGGYTF. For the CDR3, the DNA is TGTGCCAGCAGCTCATGGGGACAGGGAGGCGGCTACACCTTC.

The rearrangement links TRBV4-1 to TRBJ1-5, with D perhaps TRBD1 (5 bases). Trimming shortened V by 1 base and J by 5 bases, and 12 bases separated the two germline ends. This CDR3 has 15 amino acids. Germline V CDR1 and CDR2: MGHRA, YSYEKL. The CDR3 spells CASSQAPGMDQPQHF. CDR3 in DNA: TGCGCCAGCAGCCAAGCCCCAGGGATGGATCAGCCCCAGCATTTT.